Listed below are T cell receptor beta chains from one sample, sequenced in a study of spatial heterogeneity in lung cancer. Via MiXCR, TCRdb re-called the 5' RACE reads, giving one row per CDR3 protein. In the table there are tens of thousands of distinct CDR3 sequences, 12% of which are singletons. This specimen consisted of PBMCs, obtained at follow-up. The receptors here all came from a male donor with early-stage non-small cell lung cancer. Both conserved end residues are part of each CDR3.

v_gene	j_gene	CDR3aa
TRBV12-3/TRBV12-4	TRBJ1-2	CASSLGRTGQGYTF
TRBV6-1	TRBJ2-5	CASSEIWSGVETQYF
TRBV7-9	TRBJ2-7	CASSLATGTGAYEQYF
TRBV20-1	TRBJ1-5	CSALDREGQPQHF
TRBV7-2	TRBJ2-1	CASSLGVANEQFF
TRBV5-1	TRBJ1-2	CASSPDGARYGYTF
TRBV7-9	TRBJ2-3	CASSPWTGQDTQYF
TRBV24-1	TRBJ2-3	CATSEPGQGSDTQYF
TRBV28	TRBJ2-7	CASSSGDRVKQYF
TRBV9	TRBJ2-5	CASSVASGYQETQYF
TRBV5-4	TRBJ2-3	CASRNRGQGDTQYF
TRBV7-2	TRBJ2-5	CASSPAGLAGETQYF
TRBV12-3/TRBV12-4	TRBJ1-2	CASSFGQGVAGYTF
TRBV5-1	TRBJ2-2	CASSLSGTNTGELFF
TRBV5-4	TRBJ1-1	CASSFGSRLNTEAFF
TRBV7-2	TRBJ2-5	CASSATSGQETQYF
TRBV5-1	TRBJ2-3	CASSYTGATGDTQYF
TRBV20-1	TRBJ2-3	CSARDGAGGQEAPDTQYF
TRBV7-9	TRBJ2-7	CASTTGAGEEQYF
TRBV7-8	TRBJ1-6	CASSAVSPYNSPLHF
TRBV19	TRBJ1-5	CASSPRTTTAQPQHF
TRBV7-3	TRBJ1-1	CASSKDVGGAEAFF
TRBV12-3/TRBV12-4	TRBJ1-2	CASSPHRADGYTF
TRBV20-1	TRBJ1-1	CSADPTDSKAFF
TRBV20-1	TRBJ2-3	CSPLASTDTQYF
TRBV6-2/TRBV6-3	TRBJ2-2	CASRRSGQGAGELFF
TRBV4-1	TRBJ1-2	CASGGAADHGYTF
TRBV7-9	TRBJ2-7	CASSPVASGRAEQYF
TRBV15	TRBJ2-3	CATSRDHSGGADNTQYF
TRBV7-2	TRBJ1-5	CASSPEGYSNQPQHF
TRBV12-3/TRBV12-4	TRBJ1-6	CASSWQTYNSPLHF
TRBV18	TRBJ2-2	CASSRSGSSGELFF
TRBV5-1	TRBJ1-3	CASSLAPVSGNTIYF
TRBV6-6	TRBJ1-4	CASSQGATNEKLFF
TRBV12-3/TRBV12-4	TRBJ2-3	CASRPAGALSTDTQYF
TRBV27	TRBJ1-2	CASSFTGARSGYTF
TRBV20-1	TRBJ2-7	CSARDLDRNWDRSYEQYF
TRBV5-1	TRBJ1-1	CASSFSGNTEAFF
TRBV6-5	TRBJ1-5	CASRPLDRGFHGQPQHF
TRBV28	TRBJ2-7	CASSPPTHSTLYEQYF
TRBV6-5	TRBJ1-2	CASSYSGASPNYGYTF
TRBV13	TRBJ2-1	CASSSGEIYNEQFF
TRBV4-2	TRBJ2-5	CASSQAGRQETQYF
TRBV7-9	TRBJ2-3	CASSPGLAGSDTQYF
TRBV28	TRBJ1-4	CASIAANKEEKLFF
TRBV20-1	TRBJ2-2	CSAPSGRITGELFF
TRBV25-1	TRBJ2-3	CASRRSGGDTQYF
TRBV14	TRBJ2-3	CASSLLGADTQYF
TRBV21-1	TRBJ1-5	CASSKVRKNQPQHF
TRBV27	TRBJ2-2	CASSLSWSSGELFF
TRBV7-8	TRBJ1-1	CASSPREGGAAFF
TRBV23-1	TRBJ1-6	CASSQEGSSYNSPLHF